These T cell receptor beta chains were read from a single sample in a study of shared clonotypes between healthy human individuals. The repertoire was sequenced with immunoSEQ multiplex PCR; TCRdb's copy has only in-frame clones and lacks some. The sample has about 1.4 million clones; more than 95% are singletons. Source material: naive CD4+ T cells sorted from blood. These receptors all come from a young man in good health. CDR3s include the opening cysteine and the closing phenylalanine or tryptophan.

J gene: TRBJ2-1
V gene: TRBV9
CDR3 protein: CASSRLAGDNEQFF

J gene: TRBJ2-7
V gene: TRBV6-5
CDR3 protein: CASSYSEGLLSYEQYF

J gene: TRBJ2-7
V gene: TRBV9
CDR3 protein: CASSVEGTKAYEQYF

J gene: TRBJ2-1
V gene: TRBV11-2
CDR3 protein: CASSILTNEQFF

J gene: TRBJ2-7
V gene: TRBV19
CDR3 protein: CASNTGTNSYEQYF

J gene: TRBJ2-1
V gene: TRBV27
CDR3 protein: CASSFSGVIYNEQFF

J gene: TRBJ1-5
V gene: TRBV29-1
CDR3 protein: CSVGWGNQPQHF

J gene: TRBJ2-1
V gene: TRBV18
CDR3 protein: CASSPSGTRTEQFF

J gene: TRBJ2-7
V gene: TRBV11-2
CDR3 protein: CASRPAAGEQYF

J gene: TRBJ2-5
V gene: TRBV9
CDR3 protein: CASSVAGGNQETQYF

J gene: TRBJ2-7
V gene: TRBV18
CDR3 protein: CASSPYSQGIYEQYF

J gene: TRBJ2-7
V gene: TRBV30
CDR3 protein: CAWSFGDSYYEQYF

J gene: TRBJ2-2
V gene: TRBV5-6
CDR3 protein: CASSGVAGGGTGELFF

J gene: TRBJ2-5
V gene: TRBV7-2
CDR3 protein: CASSLRRGIVETQYF

J gene: TRBJ2-7
V gene: TRBV28
CDR3 protein: CASSTDREQYF

J gene: TRBJ1-2
V gene: TRBV29-1
CDR3 protein: CSVEERNYGYTF

J gene: TRBJ2-2
V gene: TRBV19
CDR3 protein: CASSSSGRNTGELFF

J gene: TRBJ2-7
V gene: TRBV7-9
CDR3 protein: CASSFPGPAYEQYF

J gene: TRBJ2-5
V gene: TRBV27
CDR3 protein: CASSLSYQETQYF

J gene: TRBJ2-2
V gene: TRBV18
CDR3 protein: CASSHTRVSRNTGELFF

J gene: TRBJ2-1
V gene: TRBV7-2
CDR3 protein: CASSPDRGRNEQFF

J gene: TRBJ1-4
V gene: TRBV27
CDR3 protein: CASSLLTGSGEKLFF

J gene: TRBJ2-5
V gene: TRBV6-6
CDR3 protein: CASRMIETQYF

J gene: TRBJ2-7
V gene: TRBV5-8
CDR3 protein: CASSRLAGGGSSYEQYF

J gene: TRBJ2-7
V gene: TRBV13
CDR3 protein: CASSSMGLGQYF

J gene: TRBJ2-5
V gene: TRBV27
CDR3 protein: CASSPRRDSQYQETQYF

J gene: TRBJ1-2
V gene: TRBV28
CDR3 protein: CASSLGQEYGYTF

J gene: TRBJ1-5
V gene: TRBV7-9
CDR3 protein: CASSLESPRPQHF

J gene: TRBJ2-2
V gene: TRBV19
CDR3 protein: CASIGRENTGELFF

J gene: TRBJ2-1
V gene: TRBV10-1
CDR3 protein: CASSESGWGGNEQFF

J gene: TRBJ2-7
V gene: TRBV10-3
CDR3 protein: CAISPGDRGIHEQYF

J gene: TRBJ2-5
V gene: TRBV18
CDR3 protein: CASSPGQGATETQYF

J gene: TRBJ1-4
V gene: TRBV5-1
CDR3 protein: CASRRWPSGEKLFF

J gene: TRBJ2-1
V gene: TRBV7-3
CDR3 protein: CASSLTVRNEQFF

J gene: TRBJ2-7
V gene: TRBV28
CDR3 protein: CASSLFRGTYEQYF

J gene: TRBJ1-5
V gene: TRBV5-1
CDR3 protein: CASSSDGLRNQPQHF

J gene: TRBJ2-3
V gene: TRBV27
CDR3 protein: CASSLSRWGGGTRTDTQYF

J gene: TRBJ2-3
V gene: TRBV5-6
CDR3 protein: CASSALGGPDTQYF

J gene: TRBJ2-3
V gene: TRBV2
CDR3 protein: CASGTLDTQYF

J gene: TRBJ1-2
V gene: TRBV28
CDR3 protein: CASRSPPIYGYTF

J gene: TRBJ2-7
V gene: TRBV2
CDR3 protein: CASSRGIRTYEQYF

J gene: TRBJ2-1
V gene: TRBV5-1
CDR3 protein: CASSSGLADPSSYNEQFF

J gene: TRBJ2-7
V gene: TRBV7-2
CDR3 protein: CASSQGGTSGSYEQYF

J gene: TRBJ1-5
V gene: TRBV18
CDR3 protein: CASSSNIGNQPQHF

J gene: TRBJ2-7
V gene: TRBV10-3
CDR3 protein: CAIGKTGQGSDEQYF

J gene: TRBJ2-2
V gene: TRBV28
CDR3 protein: CGALFANTGELFF

J gene: TRBJ1-2
V gene: TRBV6-5
CDR3 protein: CASSYRREGANYGYTF

J gene: TRBJ2-1
V gene: TRBV5-5
CDR3 protein: CASSGRQETGSYNEQFF

J gene: TRBJ2-2
V gene: TRBV14
CDR3 protein: CASSQVLAGGPSPIGELFF

J gene: TRBJ2-7
V gene: TRBV5-1
CDR3 protein: CASSLGTAESYEQYF

J gene: TRBJ2-2
V gene: TRBV11-2
CDR3 protein: CASSLEGGNTGELFF

J gene: TRBJ1-5
V gene: TRBV28
CDR3 protein: CASSSSGDGGNQPQHF

J gene: TRBJ2-3
V gene: TRBV7-8
CDR3 protein: CASSFPWQTSNTDTQYF

J gene: TRBJ2-1
V gene: TRBV5-1
CDR3 protein: CASSPGDSRYNEQFF

J gene: TRBJ2-2
V gene: TRBV11-2
CDR3 protein: CASSSGTAGELFF